A single sample is the source of the 6 T cell receptor beta chains below, sequenced in a study of blood T cell repertoires in COVID-19. Sequencing used immunoSEQ multiplex PCR; TCRdb keeps in-frame clones, though not all of them. Seen here are some 30,000 clones, 84% observed once, and the top ten hold 9% to 10%. Input material: peripheral blood. The receptors here all came from a man older than 75 with active COVID-19.

V gene TRBV5-1 combines with J gene TRBJ2-7; the D gene is possibly TRBD1 (7 bases). This CDR3 region has 16 residues. Trimming stripped 4 bases from V and 4 bases from J, with 21 bases between. CDR1 and CDR2 (germline): SGHRS, YFSETQ. The CDR3 sequence is CASSAPLSRGAYEQYF. The CDR3 nucleotides read TGCGCCAGCAGCGCACCCCTTAGCAGGGGGGCGTACGAGCAGTACTTC.

The V gene is TRBV5-4, the J gene TRBJ2-1; 9 bases fit TRBD2. This CDR3 region has 15 residues. Losses at the gene ends were 10 bases for V and 0 bases for J; bases not matched to a gene: 8. Germline V gene data show CDR1 as SGHNT and CDR2 as YYREEE (reference sequence). The CDR3 nucleotides are TGTGCCGACGGAGCGGGGGGATCCTCCTACAATGAGCAGTTCTTC. Translating it yields CADGAGGSSYNEQFF.

The genes are TRBV6-5 and TRBJ2-7; perhaps TRBD2 as D (5 bases). CDR1 and CDR2 (germline): MNHEY, SVGAGI. This CDR3 comprises 15 residues. V was trimmed by 2 bases and J by 6 bases, leaving 17 bases between them. This CDR3 is CASSYESAPRGEQYF. The CDR3 DNA is TGTGCCAGCAGTTACGAGTCAGCGCCCCGGGGCGAGCAGTACTTC.

V is TRBV5-8 and J is TRBJ2-7; D not resolved. Trimming left V 1 base short and J 3 bases short, with 5 bases between. Looked up from germline, CDR1 is SGHTS and CDR2 is YDEGEE. The CDR3 spans 12 residues. Written as DNA, the CDR3 is TGTGCCAGCAGCTTGACTGACTACGAGCAGTACTTC. It encodes CASSLTDYEQYF.

The V call is TRBV5-6, the J call TRBJ2-1; 11 nucleotides match TRBD2. The CDR3 is made up of 15 amino acids. Germline assignment: CDR1 SGHDT and CDR2 YYEEEE. V was pared by 1 base and J by 10 bases, with 7 bases of the junction left unmatched. The CDR3 DNA reads as TGTGCCAGCAGCTTGACTAGCGGGGGATCATGGGAGCAGTTCTTC. Its translation is CASSLTSGGSWEQFF.

CDR3 residues: CASRTGGQGSEKLFF. In DNA form, the CDR3 reads TGTGCCAGCAGGACCGGAGGACAGGGAAGCGAAAAACTGTTTTTT. The V and J genes are TRBV28 and TRBJ1-4, with TRBD1 matching over 8 bases. V shed 6 bases, J shed 8 bases, and the junction held 11 bases outside the gene matches. This CDR3 has 15 residues. Germline-derived CDR1 and CDR2 are MDHEN and SYDVKM.